The 24 T cell receptor beta chains in this list originate from one sample, sequenced in a study of blood T cell repertoires in COVID-19. Clones were sequenced by immunoSEQ multiplex PCR, and TCRdb holds only the in-frame ones, with some missing. The table includes about 130,000 clones, about four fifths detected once. The sequencing sample was made of peripheral blood. These receptors all come from a man in his forties or fifties with active or convalescent COVID-19.

The chain couples TRBV7-9 to TRBJ1-4; D is perhaps TRBD1 (6 bases). This CDR3 has 12 amino acids. Per the germline V gene, CDR1 is SEHNR and CDR2 is FQNEAQ (reference sequence). V gave up 5 bases and J gave up 8 bases, with 9 bases separating them. CDR3 amino acids: CASSQGSEKLFF. CDR3 nucleotide sequence: TGTGCCAGCAGCCAGGGGAGCGAAAAACTGTTTTTT.

The rearrangement links TRBV24-1 to TRBJ1-1, with 8 bases fitting TRBD1. This CDR3 spans 11 amino acids. Germline trimming cut 9 bases from V and 10 bases from J; bases unmatched to any gene: 6. CDR1 KGHDR and CDR2 SFDVKD come from the germline V gene. The CDR3 reads CATSAGTGAFF. CDR3 in DNA: TGTGCCACCTCCGCCGGGACAGGAGCTTTCTTT.

The sample holds one count of this clone. The CDR3 region is CASSYLQGDGYTF. The CDR3 DNA sequence: TGTGCCAGCAGTTACTTACAGGGGGATGGCTACACCTTC. The chain recombines TRBV6-5 with TRBJ1-2; 8 bases agree with TRBD1. The V and J ends lost 1 base and 6 bases, in that order; junction bases with no gene match: 1. The CDR3 has 13 amino acids. Germline V lookup: CDR1 MNHEY, CDR2 SVGAGI.

V and J are TRBV9 and TRBJ1-3; D is unresolved. V was clipped by 0 bases and J by 1 base, with 8 bases between them. The CDR3 runs to 15 residues. Germline lookup yields CDR1 SGDLS and CDR2 YYNGEE. The CDR3 spells CASSVAIASGNTIYF. DNA for the CDR3: TGTGCCAGCAGCGTAGCGATAGCATCTGGAAACACCATATATTTT.

This clone was recorded only once. The chain joins TRBV7-2 to TRBJ2-3; 7 bases line up with TRBD2. Germline values: CDR1 SGHTA, CDR2 FQGNSA. After removal of 2 bases from V and 0 bases from J, the junction contained 5 bases not matched to a gene. CDR3 length: 16 residues. The CDR3 is CASSLLAVLSTDTQYF. In DNA, the CDR3 is TGTGCCAGCAGCTTACTAGCGGTCCTTAGCACAGATACGCAGTATTTT.

The CDR3 DNA sequence: TGCGCCAGCAGCCAAGACAGGGGGCGTTTCTATGGCTACACCTTC. Amino acid sequence: CASSQDRGRFYGYTF. The chain has TRBV4-3 and TRBJ1-2, with 8 bases matching TRBD1. V trimming: 0 bases; J trimming: 4 bases; junction bases outside the gene matches: 4. This CDR3 is 15 amino acids long. CDR1 and CDR2 (germline): LGHNA, YSLEER.

This clone was picked up one time. V usage is TRBV7-9 and J usage is TRBJ2-1; a weak D match, TRBD2 (5 bases). Germline assignment: CDR1 SEHNR and CDR2 FQNEAQ (reference sequence). The CDR3 extends over 12 amino acids. V shed 6 bases and J shed 14 bases, with 17 bases lying between them. The CDR3 DNA follows: TGTGCCAGCAGGGAGGCCGTTAATCGAGAGTTCTTC. Its protein is CASREAVNREFF. Together with reference TRBV7-9 and TRBJ2-1, the CDR3 gives the full variable domain: DTGVSQNPRHKITKRGQNVTFRCDPISEHNRLYWYRQTLGQGPEFLTYFQNEAQLEKSRLLSDRFSAERPKGSFSTLEIQRTEQGDSAMYLCASREAVNREFFGPGTRLTVL.

This clone was seen only once. This chain connects TRBV2 to TRBJ1-6; 9 nucleotides agree with TRBD1. The V gene end was trimmed by 9 bases and the J gene end by 0 bases; junction bases not matched to a gene: 9. Per germline, CDR1 SNHLY and CDR2 FYNNEI. The CDR3 covers 17 residues. The CDR3 bases are TGTGCCAGAGTGTTAGGGACAGGGCTCTCCTATAATTCACCCCTCCACTTT. Translated: CARVLGTGLSYNSPLHF.

The chain recombines TRBV11-2 with TRBJ2-3; TRBD1 matches at 9 bases. In germline, CDR1 is SGHAT, CDR2 FQNNGV. The CDR3 spans 17 residues. Unmatched junction bases numbered 12, after V lost 2 bases and J lost 6 bases. The CDR3 loop reads CASSLQGGQGSADTQYF. The DNA of the CDR3 is TGTGCCAGCAGCTTACAGGGGGGACAGGGTTCCGCCGATACGCAGTATTTT.

This rearrangement joins TRBV15 to TRBJ1-2; the match to TRBD1 covers 10 bases. Germline V gene lookup returns CDR1 LNHNV and CDR2 YYDKDF (reference sequence). J lost 7 bases, V lost 1 base, and 12 bases had no gene match. This CDR3 region has 17 residues. CDR3 nucleotides: TGTGCCACCAGCAGAGCCTATCCAGGGACAGGGGACGGTGGCTACACCTTC. It codes for CATSRAYPGTGDGGYTF. Combining the CDR3 with reference TRBV15 and TRBJ1-2 gives the whole variable domain DAMVIQNPRYQVTQFGKPVTLSCSQTLNHNVMYWYQQKSSQAPKLLFHYYDKDFNNEADTPDNFQSRRPNTSFCFLDIRSPGLGDTAMYLCATSRAYPGTGDGGYTFGSGTRLTVV.

CDR3 amino acids: CASSAHPPRDGETQYF. The CDR3 DNA sequence: TGTGCCAGTAGTGCCCACCCCCCGCGGGACGGGGAGACCCAGTACTTC. This sequence joins TRBV19 and TRBJ2-5; tentative D call: TRBD2 (6 bases). CDR1 and CDR2 (germline): LNHDA, SQIVND (reference sequence). Trimming left V 5 bases short and J 5 bases short, with 21 bases between. The CDR3 extends over 16 amino acids.

This clone was seen a few times. The chain recombines TRBV10-3 with TRBJ1-1, with 9 positions matching TRBD1. This CDR3 is built from 14 residues. V shed 10 bases and J 4 bases; nucleotides not matched to a gene: 10. The germline V gene encodes CDR1 ENHRY and CDR2 SYGVKD. Written as DNA, the CDR3 is TGTGCCACCGCCCCGACAGGGGGTATCACTGAAGCTTTCTTT. This encodes CATAPTGGITEAFF.

The V call is TRBV20-1, the J call TRBJ2-3; D call uncertain. The CDR3 has 14 residues. Between the trimmed V and J ends, which lost 3 bases and 4 bases, there was a span of 14 bases. Germline values: CDR1 DFQATT, CDR2 SNEGSKA (reference sequence). The CDR3 here is CSASRPVRPDTQYF. The CDR3 DNA reads TGCAGTGCTAGTAGGCCAGTGAGGCCAGATACGCAGTATTTT.

The V call is TRBV4-2, the J call TRBJ2-7, with D possibly TRBD1 on 6 matching bases. The CDR3 runs to 13 residues. Deletions cut 3 bases from V and 5 bases from J, with 11 bases between. Looked up from germline, CDR1 is LGHNA and CDR2 is YNFKEQ. CDR3 bases: TGTGCCAGCAGCCAGACAGGTACCCACGAGCAGTACTTC. Translation gives CASSQTGTHEQYF.

In this sample, this clone turned up a few times. The gene calls are TRBV30 and TRBJ2-1, with a possible D match to TRBD1 (5 bases). In germline, CDR1 is GTSNPN, CDR2 SVGIG (reference sequence). CDR3 size: 14 residues. Trimming removed 5 bases at V and 3 bases at J, with 14 bases between. This CDR3 is CAWDPGHNYNEQFF. The DNA for the CDR3 is TGTGCCTGGGACCCAGGACACAACTACAATGAGCAGTTCTTC.

This clone was recorded a few times. The J gene is TRBJ1-6, the V gene TRBV5-1; D gene ambiguous. CDR3 length: 15 amino acids. Germline values: CDR1 SGHRS, CDR2 YFSETQ. V lost 0 bases and J 5 bases, leaving 9 bases between the germline ends. CDR3 coding DNA: TGCGCCAGCAGCTTGGGCCCGCCGGATAATTCACCCCTCCACTTT. It translates to CASSLGPPDNSPLHF.

This chain links TRBV6-2 or TRBV6-3 with TRBJ1-2; 7 bases match TRBD1. CDR3 size: 13 residues. Germline assignment: CDR1 MNHEY and CDR2 SVGEGT. The trim removed 4 bases at V and 6 bases at J, leaving 5 bases unmatched. This CDR3 reads CASSFSGGHGYTF. In nucleotides, the CDR3 is TGTGCCAGCAGTTTCTCAGGGGGTCATGGCTACACCTTC.

This chain uses TRBV30 with TRBJ2-7; 7 nucleotides agree with TRBD1. The CDR3 loop spans 14 amino acids. Germline CDR1 reads GTSNPN; CDR2 reads SVGIG (reference sequence). The J segment lost 3 bases and the V segment lost 0 bases, leaving 5 bases of the junction unmatched. The CDR3 is CAWSVLGQHYEQYF. The CDR3 DNA is TGTGCCTGGAGTGTACTGGGACAGCACTACGAGCAGTACTTC.

This clone occurred once. The J gene is TRBJ1-5, the V gene TRBV28, with D possibly TRBD1 on 5 matching bases. The germline CDR1 and CDR2 sequences are MDHEN and SYDVKM. Between the trimmed V and J ends, which lost 6 bases and 5 bases, there was a span of 8 bases. This CDR3 contains 12 residues. The CDR3 DNA is TGTGCCAGCAGGACAGATTATCAGCCCCAGCATTTT. Translated: CASRTDYQPQHF. Together with reference TRBV28 and TRBJ1-5, the CDR3 gives the full variable domain: DVKVTQSSRYLVKRTGEKVFLECVQDMDHENMFWYRQDPGLGLRLIYFSYDVKMKEKGDIPEGYSVSREKKERFSLILESASTNQTSMYLCASRTDYQPQHFGDGTRLSIL.

The rearrangement joins TRBV5-1 to TRBJ1-1, with 7 bases matching TRBD1. Trimming removed 4 bases from V and 5 bases from J; junction bases left unmatched: 11. The CDR3 length is 15 residues. CDR1 SGHRS and CDR2 YFSETQ come from the germline V gene. CDR3 nucleotide sequence: TGCGCCAGCAGCCTTCATGACAGGGCGGGAACTGAAGCTTTCTTT. This sequence encodes CASSLHDRAGTEAFF.

The rearrangement uses TRBV30 and TRBJ2-7; D is unclear. With 0 bases removed from V and 5 bases from J, the gap between germline ends came to 11 bases. CDR1 and CDR2 from the germline V gene are GTSNPN and SVGIG (reference sequence). This CDR3 contains 13 residues. The CDR3 loop reads CAWSVLESDEQYF. CDR3 in DNA: TGTGCCTGGAGTGTACTGGAGTCAGACGAGCAGTACTTC.

The J gene is TRBJ2-4, the V gene TRBV5-4; D uncertain. V was pared by 4 bases and J by 1 base, with 18 bases between. CDR3 length equals 17 residues. The V gene's germline CDR1 is SGHNT and CDR2 YYREEE (reference sequence). The CDR3: CASSLEPIPLAKNIQYF. As DNA, the CDR3 is TGTGCCAGCAGCCTCGAACCTATCCCCCTTGCCAAAAACATTCAGTACTTC. Based on the CDR3 plus reference TRBV5-4 and TRBJ2-4, the full variable domain is ETGVTQSPTHLIKTRGQQVTLRCSSQSGHNTVSWYQQALGQGPQFIFQYYREEENGRGNFPPRFSGLQFPNYSSELNVNALELDDSALYLCASSLEPIPLAKNIQYFGAGTRLSVL.

This clone appeared once. The chain uses TRBV4-3 and TRBJ1-4; 9 bases align to TRBD1. The ends lost 1 base at V and 7 bases at J; junction bases unmatched: 1. Germline V gene sequence: CDR1 LGHNA, CDR2 YSLEER. The CDR3 runs to 14 residues. This CDR3 is CASSQAGQGEKLFF. CDR3 bases: TGCGCCAGCAGCCAAGCGGGACAGGGTGAAAAACTGTTTTTT.

The J gene is TRBJ2-2, the V gene TRBV7-9; weak D call: TRBD2 (6 bases). CDR3 length: 17 residues. The germline gives CDR1 SEHNR, CDR2 FQNEAQ (reference sequence). Trimming cost V 2 bases and J 1 base, with 14 bases left between them. The CDR3 sequence is CASSLQERGLNTGELFF. CDR3 coding DNA: TGTGCCAGCAGCTTACAGGAAAGGGGACTGAACACCGGGGAGCTGTTTTTT.